The subject of this entry is one T cell receptor (beta chain). Methods used by the authors: Counts of nucleated cells, estimated from reference gene primer amplification, were obtained. Measured with immunoSEQ multiplex PCR; TCRdb has only the in-frame clones, and not every one. That table is the source of V, J and clone size, and D and trimming were worked out from the DNA. The data show approximately 210,000 clones, more than 75% seen once. These data are taken from a study of blood T cell repertoires in COVID-19. Overall study context: There were acute and convalescent COVID-19 samples, and they came from the United States, Italy and Spain.

The CDR3 consists of 15 residues. The germline V gene encodes CDR1 SGHTA and CDR2 FQGTGA. The ends were cut back, 5 bases at V and 0 bases at J, with 11 bases in the middle. Participants were aged roughly 18 to 100 years from approximately 25 US areas. Cohorts were assigned according to the clinical history that participants reported. The rearrangement joins TRBV7-3 to TRBJ1-3; no clear D gene. Sequencing was carried out using PBMCs or T cells enriched from blood (not recorded which). The receptor comes from a man aged 25-40 years with acute COVID-19. CDR3 coding DNA: TGTGCCAGCAGCCCCGGAACAGCCTCTGGAAACACCATATATTTT. As protein: CASSPGTASGNTIYF. Together with reference TRBV7-3 and TRBJ1-3, the CDR3 gives the full variable domain: GAGVSQTPSNKVTEKGKYVELRCDPISGHTALYWYRQSLGQGPEFLIYFQGTGAADDSGLPNDRFFAVRPEGSVSTLKIQRTERGDSAVYLCASSPGTASGNTIYFGEGSWLTVV.